The source of this TCR beta chain is a study of cytomegalovirus exposure and HLA in healthy donors. Looked up from germline, CDR1 is SGHRS and CDR2 is YFSETQ. This CDR3 comprises 16 residues. Primers for the PCR totalled 60 Vbeta and 13 Jbeta. TCRdb keeps only in-frame clones here, not all; method: immunoSEQ multiplex PCR. The data hold about 140,000 clones, with roughly 73% observed a single time. What was sequenced was PBMCs. This chain links TRBV5-1 with TRBJ2-5; 9 bases line up with TRBD2. The J call is doubtful: the DNA matches TRBJ2-7 better. This clonotype was sampled from a man aged 35-49 years in good health and CMV-seronegative. The CDR3 spells CASSFSRASGENEQYF. CDR3 DNA sequence: TGCGCCAGCTCCTTTAGTCGGGCTAGCGGGGAAAACGAGCAGTACTTC.